The 14 T cell receptor beta chains presented below share a single source sample, sequenced in a study of blood T cell repertoires in COVID-19 (TCRdb year 2020). Library generation was performed with the immunoSEQ multiplex PCR assay. TCRdb carries this immuneACCESS record with in-frame sequences only. Its versions omit some clonotypes, under half of them owing to an unresolved V gene in the studies checked, with the rest unexplained. The sample table records about 59,000 clones; more than 60% of these occur just once. The ten largest make up roughly 13% of the sample. The sequenced sample was peripheral blood. These receptors were obtained from a woman aged 70-85 years with acute or convalescent COVID-19.

This chain uses TRBV2 with TRBJ1-1, with 8 bases fitting TRBD1. The length of the CDR3 is 13 residues. The germline CDR1 and CDR2 sequences are SNHLY and FYNNEI. Germline trimming cut 6 bases from V and 1 base from J; bases unmatched to any gene: 1. The CDR3 DNA sequence: TGTGCCAGCAGCGGACAGGGGAACACTGAAGCTTTCTTT. This codes for CASSGQGNTEAFF.

The V call is TRBV10-3, the J call TRBJ2-2, with a tentative D call TRBD1 (6 bases). V was cut by 3 bases and J by 1 base, with 6 bases left in between. The germline CDR1 and CDR2 sequences are ENHRY and SYGVKD. This CDR3 comprises 14 residues. The CDR3 is CAISEGGNTGELFF. In DNA form, the CDR3 reads TGTGCCATCAGTGAAGGGGGGAACACCGGGGAGCTGTTTTTT.

In this sample, this clone turned up once. The V gene is TRBV7-8, the J gene TRBJ2-3; TRBD2 agrees at 12 bases. Per the germline V gene, CDR1 is SGHVS and CDR2 is FQNEAQ. CDR3 length equals 16 residues. J lost 2 bases, V lost 4 bases, and 4 bases had no gene match. This CDR3 reads CASSSRLAGATDTQYF. The CDR3 DNA is TGTGCCAGCAGCTCGCGACTAGCGGGGGCCACAGATACGCAGTATTTT.

The V and J genes are TRBV5-1 and TRBJ1-1; a possible D gene is TRBD1 (6 bases). From germline, CDR1 is SGHRS and CDR2 YFSETQ. Trimming took off 4 bases at V and 0 bases at J, with 10 bases between the two ends. The CDR3 length is 14 residues. The CDR3: CASSARTVNTEAFF. The CDR3 DNA is TGCGCCAGCAGCGCCCGGACAGTGAACACTGAAGCTTTCTTT.

This clone occurred a few times. This rearrangement joins TRBV5-1 to TRBJ2-3; D gene uncertain. V shed 2 bases and J shed 2 bases, with 15 bases lying between them. Germline values: CDR1 SGHRS, CDR2 YFSETQ. The CDR3 consists of 16 residues. The CDR3 here is CASSFIGEYTTDTQYF. CDR3 DNA: TGCGCCAGCAGCTTTATCGGAGAGTATACCACAGATACGCAGTATTTT.

This clone was observed a single time. The rearrangement uses TRBV9 and TRBJ1-2; possible D gene TRBD1, 5 bases. CDR1 is SGDLS, CDR2 YYNGEE, per germline. Trimming cost V 0 bases and J 6 bases, with 15 bases left between them. The CDR3 sequence is 15 residues long. Here the CDR3 reads CASSVVGAVRHGYTF. The CDR3 nucleotides read TGTGCCAGCAGCGTAGTAGGGGCGGTACGCCATGGCTACACCTTC.

V is TRBV4-1 and J is TRBJ2-1; a weak D match, TRBD1 (5 bases). V was shortened by 5 bases and J by 3 bases, with 17 bases between the two germline ends. The V gene's germline CDR1 is MGHRA and CDR2 YSYEKL. The CDR3 loop spans 16 amino acids. CDR3 amino acids: CASSGIDSLLYNEQFF. The CDR3 DNA reads as TGCGCCAGCAGCGGAATTGACAGTCTACTCTACAATGAGCAGTTCTTC.

The V gene is TRBV5-1, the J gene TRBJ2-1, with 7 bases that match TRBD2. The CDR3 runs 16 residues. The germline V gene encodes CDR1 SGHRS and CDR2 YFSETQ. V lost 4 bases and J lost 8; bases outside the gene matches: 15. Here the CDR3 reads CASSGTISPGQDEQFF. The CDR3 DNA follows: TGCGCCAGCAGCGGGACTATATCTCCTGGGCAGGATGAGCAGTTCTTC. Full variable domain (rest looked up from reference TRBV5-1 and TRBJ2-1): KAGVTQTPRYLIKTRGQQVTLSCSPISGHRSVSWYQQTPGQGLQFLFEYFSETQRNKGNFPGRFSGRQFSNSRSEMNVSTLELGDSALYLCASSGTISPGQDEQFFGPGTRLTVL.

This rearrangement joins TRBV29-1 to TRBJ1-2, with 10 bases identical to TRBD1. The germline CDR1 and CDR2 sequences are SQVTM and ANQGSEA. The trim removed 4 bases at V and 7 bases at J, leaving 9 bases unmatched. There are 14 residues in the CDR3. The CDR3 region is CSVGLGQGEIGYTF. The DNA of the CDR3 is TGCAGCGTTGGTCTTGGACAGGGGGAGATTGGCTACACCTTC.

This clone was counted between two and nine times. The CDR3 bases are TGTGCCAGCAGCTTTGGGCATAACACTGAAGCTTTCTTT. The encoded protein is CASSFGHNTEAFF. V usage is TRBV9 and J usage is TRBJ1-1; D is unclear. The V and J ends lost 4 bases and 2 bases respectively, with 9 bases between them. CDR3 length: 13 amino acids. Germline CDR1 and CDR2: SGDLS and YYNGEE.

In this sample, this clone turned up a few times. This chain joins TRBV7-9 and TRBJ1-4, with TRBD1 matching over 10 bases. Looked up from germline, CDR1 is SEHNR and CDR2 is FQNEAQ (reference sequence). The CDR3 loop spans 15 amino acids. With V trimmed by 1 base and J by 7 bases, 3 bases remained unmatched. CDR3 protein: CASSLGGQGSEKLFF. The DNA of the CDR3 is TGTGCCAGCAGCTTAGGGGGACAGGGGAGTGAAAAACTGTTTTTT.

This clone came up once. The junction shows a germline mismatch at one end, possibly a read error. This chain joins TRBV10-3 and TRBJ2-3; TRBD1 might be the D (6 bases). Germline V lookup: CDR1 ENHRY, CDR2 SYGVKD. There are 15 residues in the CDR3. The CDR3 nucleotides are TGTGCCATCAGTGAGTCGGCAGGGGTCACAGGTACGCAGTATTTT. Translated: CAISESAGVTGTQYF.

This clone was observed a handful of times. The chain recombines TRBV18 with TRBJ1-2, with D possibly being TRBD1 (6 bases). Germline lookup yields CDR1 KGHSH and CDR2 LQKENI. The CDR3 extends over 15 amino acids. V lost 1 base to trimming and J lost 0 bases, with 9 bases between them. For the CDR3, the DNA is TGTGCCAGCTCACCACAGGGGACACCTAACTATGGCTACACCTTC. Protein: CASSPQGTPNYGYTF.

CDR3 region: CASSLGGGYFTDTQYF. As DNA, the CDR3 is TGTGCCAGCAGCCTTGGGGGGGGGTACTTCACAGATACGCAGTATTTT. This chain joins TRBV7-2 and TRBJ2-3, with 7 nucleotides matching TRBD2. Trimming removed 5 bases from V and 2 bases from J; junction bases left unmatched: 10. The CDR3 covers 16 residues. The germline gives CDR1 SGHTA, CDR2 FQGNSA.